This T cell receptor (beta chain) is drawn from a study of blood T cell repertoires in COVID-19. On the study more broadly: PBMCs, B-cell-depleted T cells, or T cells provided the cDNA or gDNA that made up the material.

The table lists this clone with a count of one. Assay: immunoSEQ multiplex PCR; the TCRdb copy retains only in-frame clones and omits some. The sample lists about 370,000 clones, 80% to 90% occurring once. The sequencing input was PBMCs or T cells enriched from blood (not recorded which). The receptor was derived from a man aged 18 to 30 who had recovered from COVID-19.

The CDR3 region is CASTPPGGPNEKLFF. In nucleotides, the CDR3 is TGTGCCAGTACCCCCCCGGGAGGCCCTAATGAAAAACTGTTTTTT. The J gene is TRBJ1-4, the V gene TRBV19; no firm D call. V dropped 7 bases and J dropped 3 bases, with 15 bases sitting between them. The CDR3 is made up of 15 amino acids. Germline CDR1 is LNHDA and CDR2 is SQIVND (reference sequence).